What follows describes a single TCR beta chain. Its target is not known. Trimming took 6 bases from V and 1 from J, leaving 11 bases between them. This CDR3 has 14 amino acids. CDR1 is MGHRA and CDR2 is YSYEKL in the germline V gene. This specimen belongs to a study of OX40 agonist ivuxolimab in advanced cancers. Across the whole study: Patients took ivuxolimab, an agonistic anti-OX40 (CD134) antibody. One hepatocellular carcinoma and a couple of cutaneous melanoma patients partially responded. Points from the study as a whole: Low normalized clonal expansion also occurred in some nonresponding patients.

Some clones are missing from TCRdb's copy, which holds only in-frame ones; the method was immunoSEQ multiplex PCR. The sample records fewer than 16,000 clones, about 75% being singletons. Sampled blood was obtained at baseline, cycle 4 day 1, and cycle 7 day 1. This chain links TRBV4-1 with TRBJ2-3, with a tentative D call TRBD1 (6 bases). The sequence was collected from an adult with an advanced solid tumor such as melanoma, head and neck, liver or kidney cancer. Here the sequenced sample was CD4+ or CD8+ T cells sorted from blood, taken in a trial of the OX40 agonist ivuxolimab. The CDR3 protein is CASRRRQGTDTQYF. The CDR3 DNA is TGCGCCAGCAGACGCCGACAGGGCACAGATACGCAGTATTTT.